The clone carrying this TCR beta chain showed up many times. Its antigen is unidentified. CDR1 MNHEY and CDR2 SVGEGT come from the germline V gene. V dropped 7 bases and J dropped 3; count of bases not matched to a gene: 2. This CDR3 comprises 13 residues. TCRdb reanalyzed the PCR reads with MiXCR. The sample shows some 31,000 clones, about a sixth of them seen only once. The data were taken from a study of metastatic and nonmetastatic thyroid tumors. For the study at large: Across peripheral blood and tumor or nodule tissue samples taken from malignant and benign thyroid patients, the repertoires were compared with one another.

Until they underwent thyroid surgery, no patient had received any treatment. Study results and limitations: Relative to benign nodules, malignant thyroid tumors were reportedly characterized by significantly elevated TCR beta diversity in blood and tumor.

Specimen: blood. The V call is TRBV6-2 or TRBV6-3, the J call TRBJ2-3, with 9 bases that match TRBD2. The receptor was derived from a female donor with papillary thyroid cancer or a benign thyroid nodule (not recorded which). Some clones in this sample may be carry-over from other donors' samples. CDR3 sequence reads: CASTTSGTDTQYF. The CDR3 DNA follows: TGTGCCAGCACAACTAGCGGGACAGATACGCAGTATTTT.